The 18 T cell receptor beta chains below all came from one sample that was sequenced in a study of cytomegalovirus exposure and HLA in healthy donors. Using immunoSEQ multiplex PCR, the repertoire was profiled, and TCRdb retains in-frame clones only, with some absent. The table lists about 140,000 clones, approximately 87% of them singletons. Sequences were obtained from PBMCs. All receptors come from a man aged 18-30 years in good health and CMV-seronegative.

This chain links TRBV7-8 with TRBJ2-3; D is possibly TRBD1 (6 bases). CDR3 length: 14 amino acids. Per the germline V gene, CDR1 is SGHVS and CDR2 is FQNEAQ. Trimming pared 1 base from V and 4 bases from J, leaving 9 bases between. The CDR3, as DNA: TGTGCCAGCAGCTTAGATGGGGGCCCAGATACGCAGTATTTT. It yields the protein CASSLDGGPDTQYF.

This clone has more than one count but fewer than ten. The V call is TRBV6-6, the J call TRBJ1-2, with D possibly being TRBD1 (6 bases). The CDR3 length is 12 residues. V lost 5 bases and J lost 8, with 12 bases in between. Germline assignment: CDR1 MNHNY and CDR2 SVGAGI (reference sequence). The CDR3 DNA follows: TGTGCCAGCAGTGCCACAGGGTTAGGCTACACCTTC. Encoded protein: CASSATGLGYTF.

The rearrangement links TRBV7-8 to TRBJ2-2; D is possibly TRBD2 (6 bases). The CDR3 sequence is 15 residues long. Germline assignment: CDR1 SGHVS and CDR2 FQNEAQ. Trimming pared 5 bases from V and 6 bases from J, leaving 16 bases between. As DNA, the CDR3 is TGTGCCAGCAGCACTTATTCTAGCGCCCCCGGGGAGCTGTTTTTT. It yields the protein CASSTYSSAPGELFF.

Only one count was recorded for this clone. The chain uses TRBV6-5 and TRBJ1-5; no definite D call. Per the germline V gene, CDR1 is MNHEY and CDR2 is SVGAGI. Trimming removed 6 bases from V and 5 bases from J, with 11 bases in between. This CDR3 is built from 13 residues. CDR3 DNA sequence: TGTGCCAGCAGACCGTATACAGATCAGCCCCAGCATTTT. Translating gives CASRPYTDQPQHF.

The chain employs TRBV7-6 and TRBJ1-3; D not certain. V lost 2 bases, J lost 4 bases, and 12 bases lay in between. This CDR3 comprises 15 residues. Looked up from germline, CDR1 is SGHVS and CDR2 is FNYEAQ. For the CDR3, the DNA is TGTGCCAGCAGCTTAAGAGACGGAGGGGGAAACACCATATATTTT. As protein: CASSLRDGGGNTIYF. The entire variable domain, with the rest obtained from reference TRBV7-6 and TRBJ1-3, is as follows: GAGVSQSPRYKVTKRGQDVALRCDPISGHVSLYWYRQALGQGPEFLTYFNYEAQQDKSGLPNDRFSAERPEGSISTLTIQRTEQRDSAMYRCASSLRDGGGNTIYFGEGSWLTVV.

This chain uses TRBV9 with TRBJ2-1; 8 bases are shared with TRBD2. V shed 3 bases, J shed 1 base, and the junction held 6 bases outside the gene matches. Looked up from germline, CDR1 is SGDLS and CDR2 is YYNGEE. This CDR3 spans 16 amino acids. The CDR3 protein is CASSAWTSISYNEQFF. The CDR3 region has the DNA TGTGCCAGCAGCGCCTGGACTAGCATTTCCTACAATGAGCAGTTCTTC.

The rearrangement joins TRBV5-4 to TRBJ2-2; 14 bases are a match to TRBD2. Unmatched junction bases numbered 7, after V lost 3 bases and J lost 6 bases. The germline V gene encodes CDR1 SGHNT and CDR2 YYREEE (reference sequence). The CDR3 has 17 amino acids. CDR3: CASSSGTSGSFAGELFF. CDR3 sequence (DNA): TGTGCCAGCAGCTCCGGGACTAGCGGGAGTTTCGCCGGGGAGCTGTTTTTT.

J is TRBJ1-2 and V is TRBV30; 7 bases fit TRBD1. The germline gives CDR1 GTSNPN, CDR2 SVGIG (reference sequence). The CDR3 runs to 18 residues. V was pared by 0 bases and J by 2 bases, with 15 bases of the junction left unmatched. CDR3 coding DNA: TGTGCCTGGAGTGTATACGACAGGGAGATAAACGAGAACTATGGCTACACCTTC. Amino acid sequence: CAWSVYDREINENYGYTF.

A few counts support this clone. This chain connects TRBV11-2 to TRBJ1-2; D unresolved. This CDR3 is 14 amino acids long. Trimming removed 1 base from V and 2 bases from J, with 8 bases in between. Germline CDR1 and CDR2: SGHAT and FQNNGV. This chain's CDR3 is CASSLAAGNYGYTF. For the CDR3, the DNA is TGTGCCAGCAGCTTAGCGGCGGGAAACTATGGCTACACCTTC.

The chain joins TRBV6-5 to TRBJ2-7; 9 bases fit TRBD1. Losses at the gene ends were 6 bases for V and 0 bases for J; bases not matched to a gene: 6. CDR1 is MNHEY and CDR2 is SVGAGI in the germline V gene. The CDR3 is made up of 15 amino acids. CDR3 in DNA: TGTGCCAGCAGCCCCCTGGGACAGGGCTCCTACGAGCAGTACTTC. Its protein is CASSPLGQGSYEQYF.

The CDR3 coding sequence is TGTGCCAGCAGTTACGGGGGAGGCCCAGATACGCAGTATTTT. It codes for CASSYGGGPDTQYF. V is TRBV6-5 and J is TRBJ2-3; perhaps TRBD2 as D (6 bases). V was shortened by 2 bases and J by 4 bases, with 10 bases between the two germline ends. Per the germline V gene, CDR1 is MNHEY and CDR2 is SVGAGI. This CDR3 has 14 amino acids.

The chain uses TRBV11-2 and TRBJ1-1; D is unresolved. The CDR3 has 13 residues. Trimming took 7 bases from V and 0 from J, leaving 9 bases between them. Germline CDR1 and CDR2: SGHAT and FQNNGV. The CDR3 is CASKKELNTEAFF. CDR3 sequence (DNA): TGTGCCAGCAAAAAGGAGTTGAACACTGAAGCTTTCTTT.

V usage is TRBV29-1 and J usage is TRBJ2-1; D is undetermined. With 3 bases removed from V and 0 bases from J, the gap between germline ends came to 6 bases. This CDR3 comprises 13 residues. Germline-derived CDR1 and CDR2 are SQVTM and ANQGSEA. The CDR3 nucleotides are TGCAGCGTTGAGCCGGGCTCCTACAATGAGCAGTTCTTC. It translates to CSVEPGSYNEQFF.

This sequence joins TRBV5-4 and TRBJ2-7, with D unresolved. CDR1 is SGHNT, CDR2 YYREEE, per germline (reference sequence). The CDR3 spans 13 residues. The V end was cut by 7 bases, the J end by 7 bases, with 18 bases between. Written as DNA, the CDR3 is TGTGCCAGCGGCGGTCCCGAGGTCCGGGAGCAGTACTTC. Translation: CASGGPEVREQYF.

The chain links TRBV7-2 to TRBJ1-1, with 8 bases that match TRBD1. J lost 3 bases, V lost 4 bases, and 4 bases had no gene match. Germline assignment: CDR1 SGHTA and CDR2 FQGNSA. This CDR3 is built from 14 residues. In DNA form, the CDR3 reads TGTGCCAGCAGCTCGCCAGGGGGCTACACTGAAGCTTTCTTT. Translated, it gives CASSSPGGYTEAFF.

The chain has TRBV30 and TRBJ1-1; D is uncertain. V shed 0 bases and J shed 0 bases, with 8 bases lying between them. Germline V lookup: CDR1 GTSNPN, CDR2 SVGIG (reference sequence). CDR3 length: 14 amino acids. The CDR3 DNA follows: TGTGCCTGGAGTGTACCCCCAGTGAACACTGAAGCTTTCTTT. Protein product: CAWSVPPVNTEAFF.

The J gene is TRBJ2-5, the V gene TRBV6-5, with 8 bases that match TRBD2. CDR1 is MNHEY and CDR2 is SVGAGI in the germline V gene. J gave up 5 bases and V 0 bases, and 8 bases lay outside the gene matches. The CDR3 contains 16 residues. The chain's CDR3 is CASSYSNAGGRETQYF. The CDR3, as DNA: TGTGCCAGCAGTTACTCGAACGCGGGGGGCCGGGAGACCCAGTACTTC.

This chain uses TRBV11-2 with TRBJ1-5; weak D call: TRBD1 (5 bases). The germline V gene has CDR1 SGHAT and CDR2 FQNNGV. Trimming pared 1 base from V and 7 bases from J, leaving 14 bases between. CDR3 length equals 15 residues. Here the CDR3 reads CASSLGHRKEQPQHF. DNA of the CDR3: TGTGCCAGCAGCTTAGGACACAGGAAGGAACAGCCCCAGCATTTT.